This entry lists 20 T cell receptor beta chains sequenced from one sample in a study of CD4 T cells in relation to SARS-CoV-2 and coronaviruses listed by TCRdb under 2021. CD4+ T cells from unexposed donors were collected before the COVID-19 pandemic (2011-2018). After about 10 days of culture, CD4+ T cells were isolated with the EasySep CD4+ T cell isolation kit. Their target antigens are unknown. Library generation was performed with the immunoSEQ multiplex PCR assay. TCRdb retrieved this table from immuneACCESS and kept in-frame rearrangements only. Not all clones are present; in checked studies, unresolved V genes account for under half, and no reason is known for the remainder. This sample comprises around 18,000 clones, over 60% of them detected only once. The ten largest clones capture around 30% of the sample. Sequenced material: CD4+ T cells from PBMCs, cultured in vitro. These receptors were obtained from a human donor in good health.

The chain is built from TRBV18 and TRBJ2-6; D is perhaps TRBD1 or TRBD2 (6 bases each). V gave up 3 bases and J gave up 0 bases, with 15 bases separating them. CDR1 and CDR2 from the germline V gene are KGHSH and LQKENI. CDR3 size: 18 residues. The CDR3 DNA reads as TGTGCCAGCTCACCTATCGGGGGCGAGAGCTCTGGGGCCAACGTCCTGACTTTC. Its translation is CASSPIGGESSGANVLTF.

The J gene is TRBJ1-2, the V gene TRBV19, with D possibly matching TRBD1 (5 bases). The CDR3 has 14 residues. Germline CDR1 LNHDA, CDR2 SQIVND (reference sequence). V lost 8 bases and J 2 bases, leaving 15 bases between the germline ends. For the CDR3, the DNA is TGTGCCAGTGCGAGGGACGCAATCAACTATGGCTACACCTTC. Translated: CASARDAINYGYTF. Looking up the rest from reference TRBV19 and TRBJ1-2 gives the full variable domain: DGGITQSPKYLFRKEGQNVTLSCEQNLNHDAMYWYRQDPGQGLRLIYYSQIVNDFQKGDIAEGYSVSREKKESFPLTVTSAQKNPTAFYLCASARDAINYGYTFGSGTRLTVV.

This clone was counted only a few times. The V call is TRBV5-1, the J call TRBJ1-2; D remains unclear. CDR1 and CDR2 from the germline V gene are SGHRS and YFSETQ. The CDR3 has 15 residues. Deletions cut 0 bases from V and 0 bases from J, with 9 bases between. The CDR3 loop is CASSLEGSTNYGYTF. In nucleotides, the CDR3 is TGCGCCAGCAGCTTGGAAGGGAGTACTAACTATGGCTACACCTTC. The full variable domain, its missing parts supplied by reference TRBV5-1 and TRBJ1-2, is KAGVTQTPRYLIKTRGQQVTLSCSPISGHRSVSWYQQTPGQGLQFLFEYFSETQRNKGNFPGRFSGRQFSNSRSEMNVSTLELGDSALYLCASSLEGSTNYGYTFGSGTRLTVV.

This clone occurred once. The chain couples TRBV6-5 to TRBJ1-4; a weak D match, TRBD1 (5 bases). There are 14 residues in the CDR3. CDR1 MNHEY and CDR2 SVGAGI come from the germline V gene. Trimming pared 2 bases from V and 7 bases from J, leaving 11 bases between. The CDR3 sequence is CASSYRGSGEKLFF. The CDR3 DNA is TGTGCCAGCAGTTACAGGGGTAGCGGTGAAAAACTGTTTTTT.

This chain links TRBV29-1 with TRBJ1-1, with unresolved D. Germline values: CDR1 SQVTM, CDR2 ANQGSEA. Trimming removed 2 bases at V and 4 bases at J, with 17 bases between. The CDR3 extends over 15 amino acids. CDR3 DNA: TGCAGCGTTGAATATCCCGGGAGATACCGCACTGAAGCTTTCTTT. It specifies CSVEYPGRYRTEAFF.

The chain recombines TRBV6-5 with TRBJ1-1; D ambiguous. Germline V lookup: CDR1 MNHEY, CDR2 SVGAGI. The CDR3 length is 13 residues. V dropped 5 bases and J dropped 5 bases, with 12 bases sitting between them. The CDR3 protein is CASSLNSGTEAFF. The CDR3 DNA is TGTGCCAGCAGTCTAAATAGCGGGACTGAAGCTTTCTTT.

J is TRBJ2-7 and V is TRBV27; D uncertain. CDR3 length equals 13 residues. Germline V gene lookup returns CDR1 MNHEY and CDR2 SMNVEV (reference sequence). Trimming stripped 3 bases from V and 1 base from J, with 7 bases between. The CDR3: CASSFFGSYEQYF. Here the CDR3 DNA reads TGTGCCAGCAGTTTCTTCGGGTCCTACGAGCAGTACTTC.

This chain uses TRBV5-1 with TRBJ2-5; D is unresolved. Germline assignment: CDR1 SGHRS and CDR2 YFSETQ. The CDR3 totals 12 residues. Trimming removed 4 bases from V and 5 bases from J, with 9 bases in between. CDR3 amino acids: CASSGNGETQYF. CDR3 nucleotide sequence: TGCGCCAGCAGCGGGAATGGGGAGACCCAGTACTTC.

The gene calls are TRBV5-1 and TRBJ1-4; D is perhaps TRBD1 (5 bases). The CDR3 runs to 15 residues. The V and J ends lost 4 bases and 0 bases respectively, with 10 bases between them. Germline values: CDR1 SGHRS, CDR2 YFSETQ. The CDR3 loop reads CASSGTGSTNEKLFF. CDR3 coding DNA: TGCGCCAGCAGCGGTACAGGCTCAACTAATGAAAAACTGTTTTTT.

The V gene is TRBV30, the J gene TRBJ1-5, with D hard to call. The germline CDR1 and CDR2 sequences are GTSNPN and SVGIG (reference sequence). V was clipped by 2 bases and J by 4 bases, with 12 bases between them. CDR3 size: 14 residues. CDR3 in DNA: TGTGCCTGGAGTCGGGCAGGCGGTAATCAGCCCCAGCATTTT. Amino acid sequence: CAWSRAGGNQPQHF.

In its sample, this clone was seen a few times. The chain employs TRBV18 and TRBJ1-6; TRBD1 is a possible D gene (5 bases). V was cut by 0 bases and J by 0 bases, with 9 bases left in between. Looked up from germline, CDR1 is KGHSH and CDR2 is LQKENI. This CDR3 region has 17 residues. CDR3 coding DNA: TGTGCCAGCTCACCACCGACAGAAAGCTCCTATAATTCACCCCTCCACTTT. It codes for CASSPPTESSYNSPLHF.

The V gene is TRBV24-1, the J gene TRBJ2-2, with TRBD2 identical over 8 bases. CDR1 and CDR2 from the germline V gene are KGHDR and SFDVKD. The CDR3 extends over 16 amino acids. V lost 4 bases, J lost 6 bases, and 9 bases stayed unmatched. CDR3 nucleotide sequence: TGTGCCACCAGTGAAAGAAGCGGGAGTTTGGCCGGGGAGCTGTTTTTT. Amino acids: CATSERSGSLAGELFF.

The chain recombines TRBV27 with TRBJ2-1, with D hard to call. V dropped 5 bases and J dropped 4 bases, with 18 bases sitting between them. This CDR3 contains 16 residues. Germline CDR1 MNHEY, CDR2 SMNVEV (reference sequence). CDR3 sequence (DNA): TGTGCCAGCAGTCGCGACCCACGAGAATTATACAATGAGCAGTTCTTC. Its translation: CASSRDPRELYNEQFF.

This clone has a handful of counts. The gene calls are TRBV30 and TRBJ2-1; D remains unclear. In germline, CDR1 is GTSNPN, CDR2 SVGIG (reference sequence). The CDR3 is 12 residues long. Trimming stripped 0 bases from V and 10 bases from J, with 10 bases between. Here the CDR3 reads CAWSVQQIEQFF. The CDR3 DNA is TGTGCCTGGAGTGTACAACAAATAGAGCAGTTCTTC.

This clone was counted a single time. The chain employs TRBV2 and TRBJ1-3; D gene unclear. This CDR3 is 15 amino acids long. The ends were cut back, 2 bases at V and 4 bases at J, with 12 bases in the middle. Germline V CDR1 and CDR2: SNHLY, FYNNEI. The CDR3 bases are TGTGCCAGCAGTGAAACAGCTTTACCCGGAAACACCATATATTTT. Amino acids: CASSETALPGNTIYF.

The genes are TRBV18 and TRBJ2-7, with D unresolved. The CDR3 is made up of 12 amino acids. Between the trimmed V and J ends, which lost 4 bases and 0 bases, there was a span of 4 bases. Looked up from germline, CDR1 is KGHSH and CDR2 is LQKENI. CDR3: CASSLGSYEQYF. CDR3 bases: TGTGCCAGCTCACTGGGCTCCTACGAGCAGTACTTC.

In this sample, this clone is hyperexpanded (1% or more). The rearrangement uses TRBV28 and TRBJ2-3; D could derive from TRBD1 or TRBD2 (5 bases each). The CDR3 extends over 18 amino acids. The V gene's germline CDR1 is MDHEN and CDR2 SYDVKM. Trimming pared 1 base from V and 1 base from J, leaving 18 bases between. The chain's CDR3 is CASSLSVGTPSRTDTQYF. For the CDR3, the DNA is TGTGCCAGCAGTTTATCGGTTGGGACCCCCAGCCGCACAGATACGCAGTATTTT.

The chain recombines TRBV7-2 with TRBJ2-7, with D possibly being TRBD2 (6 bases). V was trimmed by 3 bases and J by 3 bases, leaving 15 bases between them. This CDR3 contains 15 residues. Germline V CDR1 and CDR2: SGHTA, FQGNSA. CDR3 sequence: CASSFRLGGNYEQYF. In DNA, the CDR3 is TGTGCCAGCAGCTTTCGACTGGGAGGAAACTACGAGCAGTACTTC.

The V call is TRBV2, the J call TRBJ2-1; tentatively, D is TRBD1 (8 bases). The CDR3 length is 18 residues. Germline CDR1 and CDR2: SNHLY and FYNNEI. Trimming pared 11 bases from V and 10 bases from J, leaving 36 bases between. The CDR3 is CAHRGGKLGGNPSSEQFF. As DNA, the CDR3 is TGTGCCCACAGGGGGGGTAAATTGGGCGGGAATCCTTCGTCGGAGCAGTTCTTC.

This clone was picked up a small number of times. The chain links TRBV14 to TRBJ2-2, with 8 positions matching TRBD2. CDR1 SGHDN and CDR2 FVKESK come from the germline V gene. V was clipped by 3 bases and J by 5 bases; unmatched bases: 5. The CDR3 runs 15 residues. CDR3 sequence: CASSQIAGMTGELFF. For the CDR3, the DNA is TGTGCCAGCAGCCAGATAGCGGGAATGACCGGGGAGCTGTTTTTT.